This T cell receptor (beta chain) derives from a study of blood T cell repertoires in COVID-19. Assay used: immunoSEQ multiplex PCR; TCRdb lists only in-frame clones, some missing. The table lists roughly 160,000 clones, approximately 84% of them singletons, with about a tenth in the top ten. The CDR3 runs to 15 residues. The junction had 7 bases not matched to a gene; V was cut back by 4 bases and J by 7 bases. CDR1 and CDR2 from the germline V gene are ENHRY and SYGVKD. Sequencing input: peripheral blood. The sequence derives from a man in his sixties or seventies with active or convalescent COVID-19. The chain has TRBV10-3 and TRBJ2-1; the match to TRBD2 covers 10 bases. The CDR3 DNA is TGTGCCATCAGTGGGGCTAGCGGGAGTTCAAATGAGCAGTTCTTC. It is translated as CAISGASGSSNEQFF.